This entry lists 26 T cell receptor beta chains sequenced from one sample in a study of vaccination and CD4 T cells after COVID-19. Their antigens remain unidentified. The treatment here: 10-day PBMC culture with coronavirus spike peptide pools or control peptides (ViraFEST assay). Sequencing of DNA taken from cultured CD4+ T cells relied on the Oncomine TCR Beta short-read assay. TCRdb fed the PCR reads into MiXCR, producing one record per CDR3 protein. The sample has about 4,500 distinct CDR3 sequences, under 50% seen once. Material for sequencing was CD4+ T cells from blood, cultured in vitro. The receptor set was obtained from a human donor who had recovered from COVID-19.

The V and J genes are TRBV25-1 and TRBJ1-1, with 12 bases lining up with TRBD1. CDR3 length: 16 amino acids. Germline CDR1 and CDR2: MGHDK and SYGVNS. The junction had 6 bases not matched to a gene; V was cut back by 3 bases and J by 4 bases. DNA for the CDR3: TGTGCCAGCAGTGATGGAGGGACAGGGGGCGGCACTGAAGCTTTCTTT. Amino acid sequence: CASSDGGTGGGTEAFF.

The rearrangement links TRBV10-2 to TRBJ2-5, with D perhaps given as TRBD1 or TRBD2 (6 bases each). The germline V gene encodes CDR1 WSHSY and CDR2 SAAADI. The CDR3 contains 16 residues. Trimming pared 6 bases from V and 5 bases from J, leaving 22 bases between. The CDR3: CASREGGYLRGETQYF. Here the CDR3 DNA reads TGCGCCAGCAGGGAGGGGGGCTACCTCCGGGGCGAGACCCAGTACTTC.

V and J are TRBV12-3 or TRBV12-4 and TRBJ2-3; TRBD1 might be the D (6 bases). This CDR3 region has 14 residues. The V and J ends lost 2 bases and 7 bases respectively, with 13 bases between them. The CDR3 region has the DNA TGTGCCAGCAGTTTAAGGCAGGGGAGAAATACGCAGTATTTT. Translated: CASSLRQGRNTQYF.

This chain connects TRBV19 to TRBJ1-5, with 7 bases aligning to TRBD1. The germline gives CDR1 LNHDA, CDR2 SQIVND (reference sequence). The CDR3 runs 16 residues. The V segment lost 5 bases and the J segment 3 bases; nucleotides outside the gene matches: 10. CDR3 residues: CASSYGTATSNQPQHF. The CDR3 nucleotides read TGTGCCAGTAGTTACGGGACAGCGACCTCCAATCAGCCCCAGCATTTT.

This clonotype was seen more than once but under ten times. J is TRBJ1-1 and V is TRBV28, with D possibly being TRBD1 (5 bases). The length of the CDR3 is 15 residues. V was cut by 1 base and J by 7 bases, with 16 bases left in between. Germline loops: CDR1 MDHEN, CDR2 SYDVKM. As DNA, the CDR3 is TGTGCCAGCAGTTTATCTCGGGGACTTTCCCTTGAAGCTTTCTTT. Translated: CASSLSRGLSLEAFF. Drawing the rest from reference TRBV28 and TRBJ1-1, the complete variable domain is DVKVTQSSRYLVKRTGEKVFLECVQDMDHENMFWYRQDPGLGLRLIYFSYDVKMKEKGDIPEGYSVSREKKERFSLILESASTNQTSMYLCASSLSRGLSLEAFFGQGTRLTVV.

This rearrangement joins TRBV28 to TRBJ1-5; D is ambiguous. Trimming removed 1 base at V and 7 bases at J, with 5 bases between. CDR1 and CDR2 (germline): MDHEN, SYDVKM. This CDR3 spans 12 amino acids. The CDR3 nucleotides are TGTGCCAGCAGTTTATCGTGGCAGCCCCAGCATTTT. Translating it yields CASSLSWQPQHF.

DNA for the CDR3: TGCAGTGCTAGTCAGGACAGTGCCCAAGAGACCCAGTACTTC. The encoded protein is CSASQDSAQETQYF. The gene calls are TRBV20-1 and TRBJ2-5; a weak D match, TRBD1 (6 bases). Germline V gives CDR1 DFQATT, CDR2 SNEGSKA (reference sequence). CDR3 size: 14 residues. Trimming removed 3 bases at V and 1 base at J, with 12 bases between.

The chain joins TRBV6-5 to TRBJ2-1, with 11 bases lining up with TRBD1. Germline V CDR1 and CDR2: MNHEY, SVGAGI. After removal of 2 bases from V and 8 bases from J, the junction contained 2 bases not matched to a gene. The CDR3 runs to 14 residues. The CDR3 region is CASSYRDRGYEQFF. CDR3 DNA: TGTGCCAGCAGTTACCGGGACAGGGGGTATGAGCAGTTCTTC.

This rearrangement joins TRBV20-1 to TRBJ2-1; 7 bases fit TRBD2. The CDR3 spans 16 residues. Trimming at V came to 2 bases and at J to 0 bases, leaving 7 bases not matched to a gene. Germline V gene data show CDR1 as DFQATT and CDR2 as SNEGSKA (reference sequence). The CDR3 sequence is CSARLADASSYNEQFF. The CDR3 bases are TGCAGTGCTAGACTAGCGGATGCAAGCTCCTACAATGAGCAGTTCTTC.

There are a few counts of this clonotype. The chain combines TRBV7-2 with TRBJ1-2, with D unclear. Per germline, CDR1 SGHTA and CDR2 FQGNSA. The V gene lost 5 bases and the J gene lost 8 bases, with 12 bases spanning the gap. This CDR3 is built from 12 residues. CDR3 loop: CASSPPSYGYTF. CDR3 nucleotide sequence: TGTGCCAGCAGCCCCCCCAGCTACGGCTACACCTTC.

This clonotype was observed a handful of times. The V call is TRBV7-2, the J call TRBJ1-6; possible D gene TRBD1, 5 bases. Germline V gene lookup returns CDR1 SGHTA and CDR2 FQGNSA. This CDR3 contains 14 residues. Trimming took 1 base from V and 8 from J, leaving 9 bases between them. CDR3 in DNA: TGTGCCAGCAGCTTAGGACAGTTCTATTCACCCCTCCACTTT. Translated: CASSLGQFYSPLHF.

V is TRBV30 and J is TRBJ1-1; TRBD1 is a possible D gene (5 bases). From germline, CDR1 is GTSNPN and CDR2 SVGIG (reference sequence). The V end lost 8 bases, the J end lost 2 bases, and 15 bases lay between the germline ends. The CDR3 loop spans 13 amino acids. CDR3 DNA sequence: TGTGCCCAAGAGAATTGGGGCAACACTGAAGCTTTCTTT. It translates to CAQENWGNTEAFF.

The chain uses TRBV6-5 and TRBJ2-1; 13 positions match TRBD2. V lost 4 bases to trimming and J lost 6 bases; unmatched junction nucleotides: 6. Germline V CDR1 and CDR2: MNHEY, SVGAGI. The CDR3 has 16 residues. CDR3 residues: CASSSLLAGGANEQFF. In nucleotides, the CDR3 is TGTGCCAGCAGTTCCTTACTAGCGGGAGGGGCCAATGAGCAGTTCTTC.

V and J are TRBV5-6 and TRBJ2-5, with D possibly being TRBD1 (5 bases). The V end lost 4 bases, the J end lost 3 bases, and 10 bases lay between the germline ends. Germline CDR1 is SGHDT and CDR2 is YYEEEE. The CDR3 is made up of 13 amino acids. The CDR3 protein is CASSKDNKETQYF. The CDR3 nucleotides read TGTGCCAGCAGCAAGGACAACAAAGAGACCCAGTACTTC.

This clonotype was counted between two and nine times. The chain employs TRBV21-1 and TRBJ1-2; the listed D gene, TRBD1, was not tested against the DNA. TRBV21-1 is labeled a pseudogene. The CDR3 loop spans 17 amino acids. The CDR3 DNA sequence: TGTGCCAGCAGCAAACCCACTCCCCCTCAAGCTAACTATGGCTACACCTTC. This translates into CASSKPTPPQANYGYTF.

V and J are TRBV6-5 and TRBJ1-1, with no clear D. This CDR3 comprises 14 residues. The germline V and J ends were trimmed by 0 bases and 8 bases, with 13 bases remaining between them. The germline CDR1 and CDR2 sequences are MNHEY and SVGAGI. The CDR3 DNA sequence: TGTGCCAGCAGTTACTCTGGTCGGGAGGTCGAAGCTTTCTTT. Protein: CASSYSGREVEAFF.

This clonotype came up a few times. The rearrangement uses TRBV5-1 and TRBJ1-2; 9 nucleotides align to TRBD1. The CDR3 length is 13 residues. Trimming at V came to 2 bases and at J to 7 bases, leaving 3 bases not matched to a gene. The germline V gene has CDR1 SGHRS and CDR2 YFSETQ. The CDR3 sequence is CASSLQGAGGYTF. The CDR3 DNA is TGCGCCAGCAGCTTACAGGGGGCCGGTGGCTACACCTTC.

The J gene is TRBJ2-2, the V gene TRBV5-4, with 8 bases lining up with TRBD2. Germline V gives CDR1 SGHNT, CDR2 YYREEE (reference sequence). The CDR3 is 17 amino acids. With 3 bases clipped from V and 6 bases from J, the junction kept 13 bases outside the gene matches. The CDR3 nucleotides are TGTGCCAGCAGCTCCATCAGGACCGGGGGGGCCCCCGGGGAGCTGTTTTTT. Translated: CASSSIRTGGAPGELFF.

V usage is TRBV6-2 or TRBV6-3 and J usage is TRBJ1-2; maybe TRBD1 (6 bases). The V gene lost 5 bases and the J gene lost 3 bases, with 7 bases spanning the gap. CDR3 length: 12 residues. Germline V gives CDR1 MNHEY, CDR2 SVGEGT. The CDR3 spells CASSRQDYGYTF. In DNA form, the CDR3 reads TGTGCCAGCAGTCGACAGGACTATGGCTACACCTTC.

V is TRBV20-1 and J is TRBJ2-2; tentative D call: TRBD2 (7 bases). Per germline, CDR1 DFQATT and CDR2 SNEGSKA (reference sequence). This CDR3 region has 14 residues. V was cut by 5 bases and J by 3 bases, with 13 bases left in between. This CDR3 reads CSAARGAHTGELFF. The CDR3 nucleotides read TGCAGTGCTGCACGGGGGGCACACACCGGGGAGCTGTTTTTT.

J is TRBJ1-4 and V is TRBV15, with D unclear. Germline V gene data show CDR1 as LNHNV and CDR2 as YYDKDF (reference sequence). Trimming stripped 0 bases from V and 4 bases from J, with 12 bases between. The CDR3 loop spans 16 amino acids. The CDR3 sequence is CATSRDRQVLNEKLFF. The CDR3 coding sequence is TGTGCCACCAGCAGAGATCGGCAGGTCCTTAATGAAAAACTGTTTTTT.

This clonotype was counted once. The gene calls are TRBV29-1 and TRBJ1-3; 10 bases line up with TRBD1. The CDR3 covers 14 residues. CDR1 and CDR2 from the germline V gene are SQVTM and ANQGSEA. Losses at the gene ends were 6 bases for V and 5 bases for J; bases not matched to a gene: 7. The CDR3 DNA reads as TGCAGCGTCAACCCGGGACAGGGGAGAAACACCATATATTTT. Translation: CSVNPGQGRNTIYF. Full variable domain (missing parts from reference TRBV29-1 and TRBJ1-3): SAVISQKPSRDICQRGTSLTIQCQVDSQVTMMFWYRQQPGQSLTLIATANQGSEATYESGFVIDKFPISRPNLTFSTLTVSNMSPEDSSIYLCSVNPGQGRNTIYFGEGSWLTVV.

The J gene is TRBJ1-2, the V gene TRBV4-3; 10 positions match TRBD1. CDR1 is LGHNA, CDR2 YSLEER, per germline. The CDR3 consists of 16 residues. The V gene end was trimmed by 0 bases and the J gene end by 2 bases; junction bases not matched to a gene: 3. The CDR3 nucleotides are TGCGCCAGCAGCCAAGATACGGGACAGGGGAACTATGGCTACACCTTC. Protein: CASSQDTGQGNYGYTF.

Judged by abundance, this clonotype is medium-sized. The J gene is TRBJ2-2, the V gene TRBV5-4; D gene uncertain. This CDR3 has 16 residues. Germline V gene data show CDR1 as SGHNT and CDR2 as YYREEE (reference sequence). V was clipped by 0 bases and J by 0 bases, with 9 bases between them. CDR3 in DNA: TGTGCCAGCAGCTTGGTGGGTGGATCGAACACCGGGGAGCTGTTTTTT. This encodes CASSLVGGSNTGELFF.

The chain uses TRBV6-1 and TRBJ2-3; 11 bases are a match to TRBD2. Germline CDR1 MNHNS, CDR2 SASEGT. There are 17 residues in the CDR3. V trimming: 8 bases; J trimming: 4 bases; junction bases outside the gene matches: 14. The CDR3 here is CASRRAWVAGGPDTQYF. Here the CDR3 DNA reads TGTGCCAGCCGGAGGGCGTGGGTAGCGGGGGGGCCAGATACGCAGTATTTT.

This clonotype has only one observation. The rearrangement uses TRBV10-2 and TRBJ2-3; D unresolved. Germline V CDR1 and CDR2: WSHSY, SAAADI. This CDR3 has 13 residues. Trimming cost V 3 bases and J 3 bases, with 7 bases left between them. The CDR3 bases are TGCGCCAGCAGTGAACTGGGGACAGATACGCAGTATTTT. It codes for CASSELGTDTQYF.